The 8 T cell receptor beta chains presented below share a single source sample, sequenced in a study of T cell changes during pregnancy in multiple sclerosis. This table comes from immunoSEQ multiplex PCR, and its TCRdb copy is limited to in-frame clones, with some not included. The repertoire consists of around 99,000 clones, with around 92% occurring once and the leading ten covering under 3%. This material consisted of peripheral blood, taken in the first trimester of pregnancy. These receptors came from a female donor with multiple sclerosis, enrolled in a pregnancy study.

The DNA of the CDR3 is TGTGCCAGCAGCCAAGGGGGGGACAGGGGGCAGGGCAATCAGCCCCAGCATTTT. Translated: CASSQGGDRGQGNQPQHF. This rearrangement joins TRBV4-2 to TRBJ1-5, with 12 bases lining up with TRBD1. With V trimmed by 1 base and J by 2 bases, 6 bases remained unmatched. This CDR3 is built from 18 residues. Germline V CDR1 and CDR2: LGHNA, YNFKEQ.

This clone was found once. The gene calls are TRBV7-2 and TRBJ2-3; 7 nucleotides align to TRBD1. CDR1 and CDR2 from the germline V gene are SGHTA and FQGNSA. This CDR3 comprises 16 residues. The V gene end was trimmed by 4 bases and the J gene end by 4 bases; junction bases not matched to a gene: 11. The CDR3 DNA reads as TGTGCCAGCAGCTCCCGGGGACAGCCTGGCGCAGATACGCAGTATTTT. Translated: CASSSRGQPGADTQYF.

The chain employs TRBV2 and TRBJ2-7; 12 positions agree with TRBD2. CDR3 size: 18 residues. The V gene end was trimmed by 6 bases and the J gene end by 1 base; junction bases not matched to a gene: 13. The germline gives CDR1 SNHLY, CDR2 FYNNEI. CDR3 nucleotide sequence: TGTGCCAGCAGGACTCTGGGGCTAGCGGGAGGGCCGTCCTACGAGCAGTACTTC. It translates to CASRTLGLAGGPSYEQYF.

The chain combines TRBV19 with TRBJ2-3; TRBD1 might be the D (6 bases). The CDR3 length is 15 residues. Trimming cost V 4 bases and J 0 bases, with 11 bases left between them. Per the germline V gene, CDR1 is LNHDA and CDR2 is SQIVND (reference sequence). This CDR3 reads CASSSGRGSTDTQYF. The CDR3 coding sequence is TGTGCCAGTAGTAGCGGCAGGGGCAGCACAGATACGCAGTATTTT.

This clone occurred a few times. The rearrangement links TRBV6-4 to TRBJ2-1; possibly TRBD2 for D (5 bases). This CDR3 spans 13 amino acids. Trimming took off 2 bases at V and 8 bases at J, with 10 bases between the two ends. CDR1 and CDR2 from the germline V gene are MRHNA and SNTAGT. CDR3: CASSDRAEDEQFF. The CDR3 DNA reads TGTGCCAGCAGTGACCGAGCGGAGGATGAGCAGTTCTTC.

J is TRBJ2-2 and V is TRBV13; TRBD2 matches 8 bases. V dropped 4 bases and J dropped 1; count of bases not matched to a gene: 5. CDR3 length: 16 amino acids. Germline V gene data show CDR1 as PRHDT and CDR2 as FYEKMQ (reference sequence). The CDR3 region has the DNA TGTGCCAGCAGCTGGGGAACTAGCGGGAACACCGGGGAGCTGTTTTTT. This translates into CASSWGTSGNTGELFF. The whole variable domain, remainder taken from reference TRBV13 and TRBJ2-2, is AAGVIQSPRHLIKEKRETATLKCYPIPRHDTVYWYQQGPGQDPQFLISFYEKMQSDKGSIPDRFSAQQFSDYHSELNMSSLELGDSALYFCASSWGTSGNTGELFFGEGSRLTVL.

The chain couples TRBV5-4 to TRBJ2-1; 7 positions match TRBD1. Germline V gene data show CDR1 as SGHNT and CDR2 as YYREEE (reference sequence). J was trimmed by 0 bases and V by 4 bases; bases with no gene match: 4. The CDR3 length is 15 residues. CDR3 sequence reads: CASSADRTSYNEQFF. The CDR3 DNA reads as TGTGCCAGCAGCGCGGACAGGACCTCCTACAATGAGCAGTTCTTC.

A single count supports this clone. The V gene is TRBV27, the J gene TRBJ2-1; TRBD2 aligns across 13 bases. Germline CDR1 reads MNHEY; CDR2 reads SMNVEV (reference sequence). J gave up 9 bases and V 2 bases, and 4 bases lay outside the gene matches. The CDR3 spans 15 residues. The CDR3 region has the DNA TGTGCCAGCAGTTTAACTAGCGGGAGGGAGGGTGAGCAGTTCTTC. It is translated as CASSLTSGREGEQFF.